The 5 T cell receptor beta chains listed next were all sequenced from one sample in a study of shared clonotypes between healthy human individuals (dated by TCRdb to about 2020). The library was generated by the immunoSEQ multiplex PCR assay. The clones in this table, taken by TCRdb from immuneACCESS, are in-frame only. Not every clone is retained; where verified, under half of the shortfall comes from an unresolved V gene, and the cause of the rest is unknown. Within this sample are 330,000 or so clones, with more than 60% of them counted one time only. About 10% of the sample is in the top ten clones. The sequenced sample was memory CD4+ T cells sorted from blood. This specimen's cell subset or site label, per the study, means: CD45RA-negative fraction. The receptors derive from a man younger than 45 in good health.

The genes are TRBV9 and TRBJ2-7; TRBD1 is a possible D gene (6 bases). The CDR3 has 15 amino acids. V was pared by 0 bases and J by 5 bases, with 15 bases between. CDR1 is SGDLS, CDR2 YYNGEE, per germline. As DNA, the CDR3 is TGTGCCAGCAGCGTAGGGCAGGGGAACGTTCACGAGCAGTACTTC. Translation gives CASSVGQGNVHEQYF.

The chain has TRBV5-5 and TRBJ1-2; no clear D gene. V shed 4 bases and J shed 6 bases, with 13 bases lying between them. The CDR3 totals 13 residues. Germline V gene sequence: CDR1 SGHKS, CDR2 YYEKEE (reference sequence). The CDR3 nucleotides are TGTGCCAGCAGCGGACGCGGCCTTGATGGCTACACCTTC. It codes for CASSGRGLDGYTF. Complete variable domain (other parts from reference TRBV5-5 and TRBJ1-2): DAGVTQSPTHLIKTRGQQVTLRCSPISGHKSVSWYQQVLGQGPQFIFQYYEKEERGRGNFPDRFSARQFPNYSSELNVNALLLGDSALYLCASSGRGLDGYTFGSGTRLTVV.

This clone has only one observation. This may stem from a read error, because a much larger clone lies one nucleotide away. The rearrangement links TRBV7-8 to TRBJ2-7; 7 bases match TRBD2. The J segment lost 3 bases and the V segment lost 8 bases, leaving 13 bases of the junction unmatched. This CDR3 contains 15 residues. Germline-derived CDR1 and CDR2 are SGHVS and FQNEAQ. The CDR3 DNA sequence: TGTGCCAGCGGCGGGGGTGGGGCTCTTCGCTACGAGCAGTACTTC. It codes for CASGGGGALRYEQYF.

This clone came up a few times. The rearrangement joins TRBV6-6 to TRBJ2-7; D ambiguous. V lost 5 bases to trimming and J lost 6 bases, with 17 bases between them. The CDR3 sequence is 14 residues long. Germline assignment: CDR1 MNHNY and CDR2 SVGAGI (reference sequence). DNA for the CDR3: TGTGCCAGCAGTCGAAGCGCCGTCGTCTCCGAGCAGTACTTC. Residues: CASSRSAVVSEQYF.

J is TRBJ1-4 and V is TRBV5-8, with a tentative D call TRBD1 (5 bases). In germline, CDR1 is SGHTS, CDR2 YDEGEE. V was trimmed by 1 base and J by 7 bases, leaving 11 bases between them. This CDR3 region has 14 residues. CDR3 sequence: CASSLRGVGEKLFF. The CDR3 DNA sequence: TGTGCCAGCAGCTTGCGAGGGGTTGGTGAAAAACTGTTTTTT.